The rows below give T cell receptor beta chains drawn from one sample of a study of cytomegalovirus exposure and HLA in healthy donors. Sequencing used immunoSEQ multiplex PCR; TCRdb keeps in-frame clones, though not all of them. The data contain roughly 200,000 clones, roughly 9.4% of them singletons. Sequenced: PBMCs. The receptors originated from a woman aged 30 to 39 in good health and CMV-seropositive. The conserved cysteine and the conserved F or W are not part of the CDR3 here. The order of the fields is J gene, clone size, V gene, CDR3 protein. Part of the rows lack a size; the others show once, few, many or a class for expanded clones.

TRBJ2-3,.,TRBV2,ASSEGLLTDTQY
TRBJ2-1,few,TRBV15,ATSRTSGRALGLSNEQF
TRBJ1-2,few,TRBV2,ASSQGQNNYGYT
TRBJ2-7,few,TRBV12-5,ASGLVPGNSSYEQY
TRBJ1-2,few,TRBV30,AWSVPGRGYGYT
TRBJ1-1,.,TRBV6-5,ASRSGRNTEAF
TRBJ2-7,.,TRBV5-1,ASSPMSGSSYEQY
TRBJ2-5,few,TRBV7-2,ASRLETSLETQY
TRBJ2-5,.,TRBV7-8,ASKFLGGSSWQETQY
TRBJ2-1,.,TRBV10-3,AISEGGGYNEQF
TRBJ1-2,.,TRBV2,ASSGPRVIGGYT
TRBJ2-7,few,TRBV2,ASSGQGRGDEQY
TRBJ2-7,few,TRBV9,ASSTHRDRVRGYEQY
TRBJ2-5,few,TRBV7-9,ASSRSAETQY
TRBJ2-5,.,TRBV7-6,ASSLIFGTGLETQY
TRBJ2-3,.,TRBV2,ASKGFSTDTQY
TRBJ2-5,.,TRBV2,ASSIGEETQY
TRBJ2-2,.,TRBV4-1,ASSHGQVNTGELF
.,.,TRBV4-1,ASSRTTGSHNYEQY
TRBJ2-5,few,TRBV19,ASSMGQDFRETQY
TRBJ2-3,.,TRBV7-2,ASSLVAGATDTQY
TRBJ1-2,few,TRBV5-4,ASSPLGTGAYGYT
TRBJ2-7,.,TRBV5-1,ASSLRDRFPYEQY
TRBJ1-2,.,TRBV2,ASSGTANYGYT
TRBJ2-4,few,TRBV10-2,ASSEGLQNIQY
TRBJ1-3,.,TRBV7-3,ASSLFWLVWGLWRSGNTIY
TRBJ2-5,.,TRBV10-3,AISESQGIETQY
TRBJ2-3,.,TRBV2,ASRTGTSGYTDTQY
TRBJ2-3,few,TRBV13,ASSLGQGSTGADTQY
TRBJ1-4,.,TRBV5-1,ASSLELSQLASGELF
TRBJ2-6,.,TRBV2,ASRPGTGSFSGANVLT
TRBJ2-7,.,TRBV7-2,ASSLVGQGFYEQY
TRBJ2-7,.,TRBV19,ASRNGLDQY
TRBJ1-3,.,TRBV4-1,ASSQERPSSGNTIY
TRBJ1-2,.,TRBV4-1,ASSQDRETGLGEGGYT
TRBJ2-4,.,TRBV7-2,ASSFSPSQNIQY
TRBJ2-2,.,TRBV27,ASSLFFAKGLPSNTGELF
TRBJ2-7,.,TRBV18,ASSTGLSSYEQY
TRBJ1-5,.,TRBV28,ASSVTGGPHQPQH
TRBJ2-2,few,TRBV4-2,ASKMVAGFTGELF
TRBJ2-5,few,TRBV7-2,ASSGLAGAGETQY